The clone carrying this TCR beta chain was detected only a few times. The data originate from a study of blood T cell repertoires in COVID-19. How the authors handled the data: Counts of nucleated cells, estimated from reference gene primer amplification, were obtained. Method: immunoSEQ multiplex PCR; TCRdb's copy keeps in-frame clones and lacks some. V and J calls and clone size are as listed in that table; D and trimming were resolved from the DNA. The data show roughly 150,000 clones, with approximately 90% seen just once and 2% to 3% held by the top ten. This CDR3 comprises 17 residues. Germline lookup yields CDR1 MNHEY and CDR2 SVGEGT. The ends were cut back, 2 bases at V and 4 bases at J, with 19 bases in the middle.

Sequenced sample: peripheral blood. The chain has TRBV6-2 or TRBV6-3 and TRBJ2-3; perhaps TRBD1 as D (6 bases). This sequence was found in a woman aged 70-85 years with acute or convalescent COVID-19. The DNA of the CDR3 is TGTGCCAGCAGTTACCCGTTCAGGGGCCCAGGGCCAGATACGCAGTATTTT. Translating gives CASSYPFRGPGPDTQYF.